The entry below describes one T cell receptor (beta chain). Its antigen is unknown. A read error may explain this, as a much larger clone is one base away. The sample is drawn from a study of shared clonotypes between healthy human individuals. Study summary: There were three CD4 naive, three CD4 memory, two CD8 naive and one CD8 memory plates per donor.

A split of CD4+ cells into CD45RA+ naive and CD45RA-negative memory subsets was performed. Study findings and constraints: Clonotypes shared by all four donors outscored non-shared clonotypes in generation probability.

Every immunoSEQ plate was one replicate of a subset's evenly spread DNA. Sequenced by immunoSEQ multiplex PCR; TCRdb stores in-frame clones only, minus some. The sample has about 1 million clones, approximately 80% seen once. The sequence was obtained from a man younger than 35 in good health. Some clones in this sample may be carry-over from other donors' samples. Sequencing was carried out using memory CD4+ T cells from PBMCs. Subset specified: CD45RA-negative fraction.

The DNA for the CDR3 is TGTGCCAGCAGAACCGGGACAGGGGTCTATGGCTACACCTTC. This translates into CASRTGTGVYGYTF. The chain is built from TRBV6-6 and TRBJ1-2; TRBD1 aligns across 10 bases. CDR3 length: 14 amino acids. Unmatched junction bases numbered 5, after V lost 6 bases and J lost 4 bases. CDR1 MNHNY and CDR2 SVGAGI come from the germline V gene (reference sequence).